This is a list of T cell receptor beta chains from one sample in a study of blood T cell repertoires in COVID-19. TCRdb's table, derived via immunoSEQ multiplex PCR, lists solely in-frame clones and lacks some. This repertoire shows 65,000 to 90,000 clones, 87% found once; its top ten account for about a tenth. Sequencing used peripheral blood. The source is a woman under 30 with acute or convalescent COVID-19. Each CDR3 is given with its conserved first and last residue. D genes are given only for firm matches. Rows may omit the clone size; those that give it use once, few, many or a size class.

cdr3_nt: TGTGCCAGCAGTACTATTACTTCAGGGACCGGGGAGCTGTTTTTT
cdr3_aa: CASSTITSGTGELFF
v_call: TRBV9
cdr3_length: 15
d_call: NA
j_call: TRBJ2-2
clone_size: NA

cdr3_nt: TGTGCCAGCAGCCCCAAACACAGGGGGAGCGGGGCCAACGTCCTGACTTTC
cdr3_aa: CASSPKHRGSGANVLTF
v_call: TRBV5-6
cdr3_length: 17
d_call: TRBD1
j_call: TRBJ2-6
clone_size: NA

cdr3_nt: TGTGCCAGCAGCCAGACAGATCTTGAAGCTTTCTTT
cdr3_aa: CASSQTDLEAFF
v_call: TRBV12-3/TRBV12-4
cdr3_length: 12
d_call: NA
j_call: TRBJ1-1
clone_size: NA

cdr3_nt: TGTGCCAGCAGATCCAGGGGTTACGAGCAGTACTTC
cdr3_aa: CASRSRGYEQYF
v_call: TRBV2
cdr3_length: 12
d_call: NA
j_call: TRBJ2-7
clone_size: few

cdr3_nt: TGTGCCAGCAGCAAAGAACCGGGACAGTTCTACGAGCAGTACTTC
cdr3_aa: CASSKEPGQFYEQYF
v_call: TRBV5-4
cdr3_length: 15
d_call: TRBD1
j_call: TRBJ2-7
clone_size: NA

cdr3_nt: TGTGCCTGGAGCGGACTATTAGGAGATACGCAGTATTTT
cdr3_aa: CAWSGLLGDTQYF
v_call: TRBV30
cdr3_length: 13
d_call: NA
j_call: TRBJ2-3
clone_size: NA

cdr3_nt: TGTGCCAGCATTTTCCAGGAAATATCGAACACTGAAGCTTTCTTT
cdr3_aa: CASIFQEISNTEAFF
v_call: TRBV6-5
cdr3_length: 15
d_call: NA
j_call: TRBJ1-1
clone_size: NA

cdr3_nt: TGTGCCAGCAGTTACACCGGGACTAGCGGGAGTAATGAGCAGTTCTTC
cdr3_aa: CASSYTGTSGSNEQFF
v_call: TRBV6-5
cdr3_length: 16
d_call: TRBD2
j_call: TRBJ2-1
clone_size: NA

cdr3_nt: TGCGCCAGCAGCGGGTGGGACAGGGGCGGCTATGGCTACACCTTC
cdr3_aa: CASSGWDRGGYGYTF
v_call: TRBV5-1
cdr3_length: 15
d_call: TRBD1
j_call: TRBJ1-2
clone_size: NA

cdr3_nt: TGTGCCAGTAGTATTACCGGGGGGAACAATCAGCCCCAGCATTTT
cdr3_aa: CASSITGGNNQPQHF
v_call: TRBV19
cdr3_length: 15
d_call: NA
j_call: TRBJ1-5
clone_size: NA

cdr3_nt: TGCAGCGTTTGGACAGGAGAAAACTATGGCTACACCTTC
cdr3_aa: CSVWTGENYGYTF
v_call: TRBV29-1
cdr3_length: 13
d_call: TRBD1
j_call: TRBJ1-2
clone_size: NA

cdr3_nt: TGTGCCAGCTCCCAGACAATGAGGGCAACTAATGAAAAACTGTTTTTT
cdr3_aa: CASSQTMRATNEKLFF
v_call: TRBV18
cdr3_length: 16
d_call: NA
j_call: TRBJ1-4
clone_size: NA

cdr3_nt: TGTGCCATCAGCGCGGGACCTCTCTATGGCTACACCTTC
cdr3_aa: CAISAGPLYGYTF
v_call: TRBV10-3
cdr3_length: 13
d_call: NA
j_call: TRBJ1-2
clone_size: NA

cdr3_nt: TGTGCCTGGACAAGGGACAGGGAGTTTGCTGAAGCTTTCTTT
cdr3_aa: CAWTRDREFAEAFF
v_call: TRBV30
cdr3_length: 14
d_call: TRBD1
j_call: TRBJ1-1
clone_size: NA

cdr3_nt: TGCACCAGCAGCCAAAGGTGGGTCAGGGGGTATAGCAATCAGCCCCAGCATTTT
cdr3_aa: CTSSQRWVRGYSNQPQHF
v_call: TRBV1
cdr3_length: 18
d_call: NA
j_call: TRBJ1-5
clone_size: medium-sized

cdr3_nt: TGTGCCAGCAGCCGACAGGGGGCTGTTCAGCCCCAGCATTTT
cdr3_aa: CASSRQGAVQPQHF
v_call: TRBV28
cdr3_length: 14
d_call: TRBD1
j_call: TRBJ1-5
clone_size: NA

cdr3_nt: TGTGCCAGCAGCCGCTTCGACAAAACTGTGGATACGCAGTATTTT
cdr3_aa: CASSRFDKTVDTQYF
v_call: TRBV13
cdr3_length: 15
d_call: NA
j_call: TRBJ2-3
clone_size: NA

cdr3_nt: TGTGCCACCAGTGATTACCCTCTCAGGGGGGAATACACCGGGGAGCTGTTTTTT
cdr3_aa: CATSDYPLRGEYTGELFF
v_call: TRBV24-1
cdr3_length: 18
d_call: NA
j_call: TRBJ2-2
clone_size: NA

cdr3_nt: TGTGCCTGGAGTGTAGGGGGGGACGGCGGACTGTTTTTT
cdr3_aa: CAWSVGGDGGLFF
v_call: TRBV30
cdr3_length: 13
d_call: NA
j_call: TRBJ1-4
clone_size: few

cdr3_nt: TGTGCCAGCAGCCAGGATAGCGGGGCAAGCTCCTACAATGAGCAGTTCTTC
cdr3_aa: CASSQDSGASSYNEQFF
v_call: TRBV4-2
cdr3_length: 17
d_call: TRBD2
j_call: TRBJ2-1
clone_size: NA

cdr3_nt: TGTGCCAGCAGCGACAGACAGGGGGCGATAAACGAGCAGTACTTC
cdr3_aa: CASSDRQGAINEQYF
v_call: TRBV7-2
cdr3_length: 15
d_call: TRBD1
j_call: TRBJ2-7
clone_size: NA

cdr3_nt: TGTGCCAGCAGTTACTCTCAGGGGTTTGAGCAGTTCTTC
cdr3_aa: CASSYSQGFEQFF
v_call: TRBV6-5
cdr3_length: 13
d_call: NA
j_call: TRBJ2-1
clone_size: NA

cdr3_nt: TGTGCCAGCAGCGGGACTAGCGGGCAAGAGACCCAGTACTTC
cdr3_aa: CASSGTSGQETQYF
v_call: TRBV9
cdr3_length: 14
d_call: TRBD2
j_call: TRBJ2-5
clone_size: once

cdr3_nt: TGCGCCAGCAGCCGAGTCACAGGGTCTGGCTACACCTTC
cdr3_aa: CASSRVTGSGYTF
v_call: TRBV4-3
cdr3_length: 13
d_call: NA
j_call: TRBJ1-2
clone_size: NA

cdr3_nt: TGTGCCTGGAGCGCCGGGACAGGGTGGAACAATGAGCAGTTCTTC
cdr3_aa: CAWSAGTGWNNEQFF
v_call: TRBV30
cdr3_length: 15
d_call: TRBD1
j_call: TRBJ2-1
clone_size: NA

cdr3_nt: TGTGCCAGCAGCCCCAGGGACTTGTGGGGTCGGGAGACCCAGTACTTC
cdr3_aa: CASSPRDLWGRETQYF
v_call: TRBV14
cdr3_length: 16
d_call: NA
j_call: TRBJ2-5
clone_size: NA

cdr3_nt: TGTGCCAGCAGCTTAGGGAGAAACACTGAAGCTTTCTTT
cdr3_aa: CASSLGRNTEAFF
v_call: TRBV7-8
cdr3_length: 13
d_call: NA
j_call: TRBJ1-1
clone_size: NA

cdr3_nt: TGTGCCAGCAGTCCGTCAGGGGCCTGGGAGACCCAGTACTTC
cdr3_aa: CASSPSGAWETQYF
v_call: TRBV27
cdr3_length: 14
d_call: NA
j_call: TRBJ2-5
clone_size: medium-sized

cdr3_nt: TGCGCCAGCAGCCCCTCGGCGGGGGGATTCCGCACAGATACGCAGTATTTT
cdr3_aa: CASSPSAGGFRTDTQYF
v_call: TRBV4-1
cdr3_length: 17
d_call: TRBD2
j_call: TRBJ2-3
clone_size: NA

cdr3_nt: TGTGCCAGCAGCCGGGCGAGGACTGAGAACACTGAAGCTTTCTTT
cdr3_aa: CASSRARTENTEAFF
v_call: TRBV7-2
cdr3_length: 15
d_call: NA
j_call: TRBJ1-1
clone_size: NA

cdr3_nt: TGTGCCAGTAGTACGGACAGGGGGTTTTACAATGAGCAGTTCTTC
cdr3_aa: CASSTDRGFYNEQFF
v_call: TRBV19
cdr3_length: 15
d_call: TRBD1
j_call: TRBJ2-1
clone_size: NA

cdr3_nt: TGTGCCAGCAGTTACGATGTGCTAACGGGGGGCAATCAGCCCCAGCATTTT
cdr3_aa: CASSYDVLTGGNQPQHF
v_call: TRBV6-2/TRBV6-3
cdr3_length: 17
d_call: NA
j_call: TRBJ1-5
clone_size: NA

cdr3_nt: TGTGCCAGCAGTACCCGATCAGGACAGGGAGCTTCGAATGAAAAACTGTTTTTT
cdr3_aa: CASSTRSGQGASNEKLFF
v_call: TRBV25-1
cdr3_length: 18
d_call: TRBD1
j_call: TRBJ1-4
clone_size: NA

cdr3_nt: TGTGCCAGCTCACCCAGGACAGGAGAGAACACTGAAGCTTTCTTT
cdr3_aa: CASSPRTGENTEAFF
v_call: TRBV18
cdr3_length: 15
d_call: TRBD1
j_call: TRBJ1-1
clone_size: NA

cdr3_nt: TGTGCCAGCAGCCCGGGACAGCCTAACTATGGCTACACCTTC
cdr3_aa: CASSPGQPNYGYTF
v_call: TRBV6-5
cdr3_length: 14
d_call: TRBD1
j_call: TRBJ1-2
clone_size: NA

cdr3_nt: TGTGCCAGCAGCCCCTTACACGGATCCTCGGGAGAGCAGTACTTC
cdr3_aa: CASSPLHGSSGEQYF
v_call: TRBV3-1/TRBV3-2
cdr3_length: 15
d_call: NA
j_call: TRBJ2-7
clone_size: NA

cdr3_nt: TGCAGCGTTGATACAGGGGCTGGGGCCAACGTCCTGACTTTC
cdr3_aa: CSVDTGAGANVLTF
v_call: TRBV29-1
cdr3_length: 14
d_call: TRBD1
j_call: TRBJ2-6
clone_size: NA

cdr3_nt: TGTGCCAGCAGTTATGGACAGGGGGCATCCAAAAACATTCAGTACTTC
cdr3_aa: CASSYGQGASKNIQYF
v_call: TRBV28
cdr3_length: 16
d_call: TRBD1
j_call: TRBJ2-4
clone_size: NA

cdr3_nt: TGTGCCAGCAGAGGACAGGGTGGGACTGAAGCTTTCTTT
cdr3_aa: CASRGQGGTEAFF
v_call: TRBV7-9
cdr3_length: 13
d_call: TRBD1
j_call: TRBJ1-1
clone_size: NA

cdr3_nt: TGTGCCAGCAGTTACTCGGCAGGGCTGGACACTGAAGCTTTCTTT
cdr3_aa: CASSYSAGLDTEAFF
v_call: TRBV6-5
cdr3_length: 15
d_call: NA
j_call: TRBJ1-1
clone_size: NA

cdr3_nt: TGTGCCAGCAGCTTAACAGGGGTTAGCAATCAGCCCCAGCATTTT
cdr3_aa: CASSLTGVSNQPQHF
v_call: TRBV7-2
cdr3_length: 15
d_call: TRBD1
j_call: TRBJ1-5
clone_size: NA

cdr3_nt: TGTGCCAGCAGTTACAATCTAGCAGTAGATACGCAGTATTTT
cdr3_aa: CASSYNLAVDTQYF
v_call: TRBV6-2/TRBV6-3
cdr3_length: 14
d_call: NA
j_call: TRBJ2-3
clone_size: once

cdr3_nt: TGTGCCAGCTCACCCGGGACAGGGATCTTTGGAAACACCATATATTTT
cdr3_aa: CASSPGTGIFGNTIYF
v_call: TRBV18
cdr3_length: 16
d_call: TRBD1
j_call: TRBJ1-3
clone_size: NA

cdr3_nt: TGTGCCAGCAGCAGACAGGACAGGGACTATGGCTACACCTTC
cdr3_aa: CASSRQDRDYGYTF
v_call: TRBV13
cdr3_length: 14
d_call: TRBD1
j_call: TRBJ1-2
clone_size: few

cdr3_nt: TGTGCCAGCAGCGGGACTAGCGGCTCCTACGAGCAGTACTTC
cdr3_aa: CASSGTSGSYEQYF
v_call: TRBV6-5
cdr3_length: 14
d_call: TRBD2
j_call: TRBJ2-7
clone_size: NA

cdr3_nt: TGCGCCAGCAGCCACCCGGGACAGGGGGCGACGTCACCCCTCCACTTT
cdr3_aa: CASSHPGQGATSPLHF
v_call: TRBV4-1
cdr3_length: 16
d_call: TRBD1
j_call: TRBJ1-6
clone_size: NA

cdr3_nt: TGTGCCAGCAGCTTCAGGCTTGAAGCTTTCTTT
cdr3_aa: CASSFRLEAFF
v_call: TRBV13
cdr3_length: 11
d_call: NA
j_call: TRBJ1-1
clone_size: NA

cdr3_nt: TGTGCCAGCAGCTTAGTTAGTCTAGGAGCCACAGATACGCAGTATTTT
cdr3_aa: CASSLVSLGATDTQYF
v_call: TRBV7-9
cdr3_length: 16
d_call: NA
j_call: TRBJ2-3
clone_size: NA

cdr3_nt: TGTGCCAGTAGTATATCAGGGTCGGCCTATGGCTACACCTTC
cdr3_aa: CASSISGSAYGYTF
v_call: TRBV19
cdr3_length: 14
d_call: NA
j_call: TRBJ1-2
clone_size: NA